Following are 4 T cell receptor beta chains from one sample sequenced in a study of CXCR3-negative and CXCR3-positive naive CD8 T cells. TRB cDNA was prepared as libraries by UMI-labeled 5' RACE. TCRdb re-analyzed the 5' RACE reads; it lists each CDR3 protein once, without DNA. The repertoire table contains about 56,000 distinct CDR3 sequences. Sequencing input: memory CD8+ T cells from blood. Receptors originate from a human donor in good health. Some clones in this sample may be carry-over from other donors' samples.

This chain uses TRBV12-3 or TRBV12-4 with TRBJ1-2; the D call from TCRdb, TRBD1, cannot be confirmed without DNA. The CDR3 loop spans 16 amino acids. The CDR3 is CASSPLGTGGSYGYTF.

V gene TRBV5-5 combines with J gene TRBJ2-2; the D call from TCRdb, TRBD1, cannot be confirmed without DNA. CDR1 is SGHKS and CDR2 is YYEKEE in the germline V gene (reference sequence). This CDR3 is built from 17 residues. This CDR3 is CASSPEYTGYYTGELFF.

The chain uses TRBV20-1 and TRBJ2-7. Germline V gene lookup returns CDR1 DFQATT and CDR2 SNEGSKA (reference sequence). The CDR3 spans 15 residues. CDR3 sequence: CSARDLGKNFYEQYF.

This rearrangement joins TRBV20-1 to TRBJ2-3; TCRdb selects TRBD2, and the lack of DNA leaves this call unchecked. Germline values: CDR1 DFQATT, CDR2 SNEGSKA (reference sequence). This CDR3 comprises 16 residues. CDR3 loop: CSATALSSGHTDTQYF.